The clone carrying this T cell receptor (beta chain) has more than one count but fewer than ten. The antigen remains undetermined. Every one of the donors was a Caucasian adult that lived in Nashville, Tennessee. Only in-frame clones appear in the TCRdb table, and some are missing; sequencing was by immunoSEQ multiplex PCR. Counted here are about 2.4 million clones, approximately 92% occurring once; the ten biggest clones make up over 0.12%. This specimen belongs to a study of shared clonotypes between healthy human individuals. Study context: Those who served as donors were a couple of women and a few men between the ages of 18 and 49. CD4 naive and CD4 memory each took three plates per donor, while CD8 naive took two and CD8 memory one. General study findings and limits: In this cohort, only blood was sampled, and tissue repertoires likely differ.

CDR1 and CDR2 from the germline V gene are MNHNS and SASEGT. This CDR3 is built from 15 residues. The ends lost 7 bases at V and 3 bases at J; junction bases unmatched: 11. The clonotype comes from a man younger than 35 in good health. The chain joins TRBV6-1 to TRBJ1-2; TRBD1 agrees at 7 bases. The sample taken for sequencing was naive CD4+ T cells sorted from blood. Documented subset: CD45RA+ positively selected. Written as DNA, the CDR3 is TGTGCCAGCACCCTTACACTCGGACAGGACTATGGCTACACCTTC. Its translation: CASTLTLGQDYGYTF.